This TCR beta chain was identified during a study of blood T cell repertoires in COVID-19. The wider study: Acute and convalescent COVID-19 samples came from the United States, Italy and Spain.

In the original processing: Cell counts per sample came from amplifying reference gene primers. The data were produced by immunoSEQ multiplex PCR, yet TCRdb's version contains in-frame clones alone and is incomplete. That table gives V, J and clone size, and the DNA gave D and trimming. Of some 48,000 clones in the sample, about 84% are singletons; the top ten hold over 12%. This CDR3 has 14 residues. The germline CDR1 and CDR2 sequences are SGHDT and YYEEEE. Trimming left V 2 bases short and J 4 bases short, with 12 bases between. This TCR derives from a human donor in a cohort sampled during active COVID-19. The sequenced sample consisted of peripheral blood. The rearrangement uses TRBV5-6 and TRBJ1-1; weak D call: TRBD1 (5 bases). The CDR3 sequence is CASSLGVEGTEAFF. The CDR3 nucleotides read TGTGCCAGCAGCTTAGGGGTGGAGGGCACTGAAGCTTTCTTT.